Here is one T cell receptor (beta chain) with its context. V shed 5 bases and J 6 bases; nucleotides not matched to a gene: 10. The CDR3 is 15 residues long. CDR1 is SEHNR, CDR2 FQNEAQ, per germline (reference sequence). These data belong to a study of control samples from healthy donors and cancer patients. Some clones are missing from TCRdb's copy, which holds only in-frame ones; the method was immunoSEQ multiplex PCR. The sample consists of fewer than 150,000 clones, approximately 90% of them appearing once. The TCR sequence derives from a woman aged 18-29 years in good health. This rearrangement joins TRBV7-9 to TRBJ1-1; 9 bases match TRBD1. The sequencing input was blood. The CDR3 reads CASSAGDRVIPEAFF. CDR3 sequence (DNA): TGTGCCAGCAGCGCCGGGGACAGGGTAATCCCTGAAGCTTTCTTT.